These 22 T cell receptor beta chains were sequenced from one sample in a study of neoadjuvant anti-PD-1 for oral cavity cancer. TCRdb keeps only in-frame clones here, not all; method: immunoSEQ multiplex PCR. Of about 81,000 clones listed, less than 85% are singletons. The starting material was PBMCs, obtained before nivolumab (anti-PD-1) treatment. The receptors shown here come from a person aged 35 to 85 with oral cavity squamous cell carcinoma.

In its sample, this clone was seen a few times. The CDR3 DNA reads as TGTGCCAGCGGACGCAACTATGGCTACACCTTC. This gives the protein CASGRNYGYTF. The chain recombines TRBV6-5 with TRBJ1-2, with D uncertain. The CDR3 is 11 residues long. CDR1 and CDR2 (germline): MNHEY, SVGAGI. V lost 8 bases and J 2 bases, leaving 6 bases between the germline ends.

This sequence joins TRBV6-1 and TRBJ1-5; unclear D gene. With 2 bases removed from V and 7 bases from J, the gap between germline ends came to 9 bases. CDR1 and CDR2 from the germline V gene are MNHNS and SASEGT. This CDR3 is built from 13 residues. The CDR3 region has the DNA TGTGCCAGCAGTGAATGGGGTGGGCAGCCCCAGCATTTT. This codes for CASSEWGGQPQHF.

The chain joins TRBV9 to TRBJ2-7; D is tentatively TRBD1 or TRBD2 (5 bases each). Germline CDR1 and CDR2: SGDLS and YYNGEE. V lost 4 bases and J lost 4, with 15 bases in between. The CDR3 is 14 residues long. CDR3 in DNA: TGTGCCAGCAGCCCTAGAGGGGTGGGGTACGAGCAGTACTTC. Translation gives CASSPRGVGYEQYF.

The V and J genes are TRBV7-8 and TRBJ2-7; 8 bases agree with TRBD1. This CDR3 region has 15 residues. V trimming: 6 bases; J trimming: 4 bases; junction bases outside the gene matches: 11. Germline V gives CDR1 SGHVS, CDR2 FQNEAQ. The CDR3 DNA follows: TGTGCCAGCAGACCAACCGGGACAGGACCATACGAGCAGTACTTC. Translation: CASRPTGTGPYEQYF. Full variable domain (outside the CDR3, taken from reference TRBV7-8 and TRBJ2-7): GAGVSQSPRYKVAKRGQDVALRCDPISGHVSLFWYQQALGQGPEFLTYFQNEAQLDKSGLPSDRFFAERPEGSVSTLKIQRTQQEDSAVYLCASRPTGTGPYEQYFGPGTRLTVT.

This chain uses TRBV27 with TRBJ2-7; weak D call: TRBD2 (6 bases). The CDR3 has 13 amino acids. The germline CDR1 and CDR2 sequences are MNHEY and SMNVEV (reference sequence). Trimming stripped 10 bases from V and 5 bases from J, with 18 bases between. CDR3 loop: CATRGAGWDEQYF. CDR3 sequence (DNA): TGTGCCACCCGCGGGGCAGGGTGGGACGAGCAGTACTTC.

This chain joins TRBV7-9 and TRBJ1-1; D is undetermined. There are 14 residues in the CDR3. In germline, CDR1 is SEHNR, CDR2 FQNEAQ (reference sequence). V was shortened by 3 bases and J by 3 bases, with 11 bases between the two germline ends. The CDR3 DNA reads as TGTGCCAGCAGCTTTAACACAGTTTACACTGAAGCTTTCTTT. It encodes CASSFNTVYTEAFF.

This clone appeared a single time. The CDR3 region has the DNA TGTGCCAGCAGCTTAGGTGGTTGGCGAAGCAATCAGCCCCAGCATTTT. It is translated as CASSLGGWRSNQPQHF. The V and J genes are TRBV7-8 and TRBJ1-5; D remains unclear. Trimming left V 1 base short and J 1 base short, with 11 bases between. The CDR3 has 16 residues. Germline values: CDR1 SGHVS, CDR2 FQNEAQ.

The chain combines TRBV29-1 with TRBJ2-7, with D possibly being TRBD1 (6 bases). The CDR3 covers 12 residues. The germline CDR1 and CDR2 sequences are SQVTM and ANQGSEA. V gave up 4 bases and J gave up 2 bases, with 9 bases separating them. Here the CDR3 DNA reads TGCAGCGTTGTGAAGGGGGCCTACGAGCAGTACTTC. Translated, it gives CSVVKGAYEQYF.

The chain has TRBV2 and TRBJ1-3; 7 positions match TRBD1. Per the germline V gene, CDR1 is SNHLY and CDR2 is FYNNEI. The V gene end was trimmed by 4 bases and the J gene end by 0 bases; junction bases not matched to a gene: 9. The CDR3 sequence is 17 residues long. The CDR3 sequence: CASSATGDAFSGNTIYF. The CDR3, as DNA: TGTGCCAGCAGTGCCACAGGGGACGCTTTCTCTGGAAACACCATATATTTT.

The gene calls are TRBV29-1 and TRBJ1-2; 8 nucleotides line up with TRBD1. The CDR3 loop spans 11 amino acids. V lost 6 bases, J lost 7 bases, and 4 bases stayed unmatched. The germline gives CDR1 SQVTM, CDR2 ANQGSEA. The CDR3 region has the DNA TGCAGCGTAGACAGGGGTAGTGGCTACACCTTC. This sequence encodes CSVDRGSGYTF. Filled out from reference TRBV29-1 and TRBJ1-2, the complete variable domain reads SAVISQKPSRDICQRGTSLTIQCQVDSQVTMMFWYRQQPGQSLTLIATANQGSEATYESGFVIDKFPISRPNLTFSTLTVSNMSPEDSSIYLCSVDRGSGYTFGSGTRLTVV.

This clone was observed a handful of times. The same CDR3 also results from other DNA sequences found in this sample. The V call is TRBV28, the J call TRBJ2-5; 8 nucleotides agree with TRBD2. This CDR3 has 13 amino acids. Per germline, CDR1 MDHEN and CDR2 SYDVKM. V dropped 3 bases and J dropped 4; count of bases not matched to a gene: 1. The DNA for the CDR3 is TGTGCCAGCAGTTTCCTAGCGGGAGAGACCCAGTACTTC. This sequence encodes CASSFLAGETQYF.

The V gene is TRBV28, the J gene TRBJ1-2; D is possibly TRBD1 (6 bases). Germline V gene data show CDR1 as MDHEN and CDR2 as SYDVKM. This CDR3 spans 13 amino acids. V lost 5 bases, J lost 7 bases, and 14 bases lay in between. The CDR3 DNA is TGTGCCAGCAGTCCCCGACAGGCTTCTGGCTACACCTTC. This sequence encodes CASSPRQASGYTF.

The V call is TRBV6-5, the J call TRBJ1-2; 9 bases are shared with TRBD1. J gave up 4 bases and V 4 bases, and 4 bases lay outside the gene matches. Germline loops: CDR1 MNHEY, CDR2 SVGAGI. This CDR3 comprises 14 residues. The CDR3 region is CASSSTGGFYGYTF. The CDR3 DNA reads as TGTGCCAGCAGTTCGACAGGGGGTTTCTATGGCTACACCTTC.

The V gene is TRBV7-8, the J gene TRBJ2-1; D is perhaps TRBD2 (6 bases). This CDR3 region has 12 residues. The germline gives CDR1 SGHVS, CDR2 FQNEAQ. V gave up 5 bases and J gave up 9 bases, with 11 bases separating them. CDR3 residues: CASSLQGGEQFF. CDR3 nucleotides: TGTGCCAGCAGCCTCCAGGGAGGTGAGCAGTTCTTC.

This clone was seen only a few times. The chain is built from TRBV5-6 and TRBJ1-5; D is perhaps TRBD1 (6 bases). CDR1 and CDR2 (germline): SGHDT, YYEEEE. The CDR3 contains 16 residues. Between the trimmed V and J ends, which lost 0 bases and 2 bases, there was a span of 12 bases. The CDR3 DNA is TGTGCCAGCAGCTTGGACGGGGGCGGAGGCAATCAGCCCCAGCATTTT. This encodes CASSLDGGGGNQPQHF. Looking up the rest from reference TRBV5-6 and TRBJ1-5 gives the full variable domain: DAGVTQSPTHLIKTRGQQVTLRCSPKSGHDTVSWYQQALGQGPQFIFQYYEEEERQRGNFPDRFSGHQFPNYSSELNVNALLLGDSALYLCASSLDGGGGNQPQHFGDGTRLSIL.

This chain links TRBV7-3 with TRBJ2-1; TRBD1 is a possible D gene (7 bases). The CDR3 totals 16 residues. Germline-derived CDR1 and CDR2 are SGHTA and FQGTGA. Deletions cut 5 bases from V and 1 base from J, with 15 bases between. This chain's CDR3 is CASSPRQGLSYNEQFF. The CDR3 DNA reads as TGTGCCAGCAGCCCCCGACAGGGACTTTCCTACAATGAGCAGTTCTTC.

The chain employs TRBV25-1 and TRBJ2-2; D unclear. CDR1 is MGHDK, CDR2 SYGVNS, per germline. CDR3 length: 12 amino acids. V lost 6 bases and J lost 5, with 7 bases in between. CDR3 region: CASSDQTGELFF. DNA of the CDR3: TGTGCCAGCAGCGACCAGACCGGGGAGCTGTTTTTT.

The V gene is TRBV6-6, the J gene TRBJ1-2; 9 bases map to TRBD1. The junction had 9 bases not matched to a gene; V was cut back by 7 bases and J by 6 bases. Germline lookup yields CDR1 MNHNY and CDR2 SVGAGI (reference sequence). The CDR3 covers 14 residues. The CDR3 sequence is CASTQTTGGDGYTF. CDR3 bases: TGTGCCAGCACCCAGACGACAGGGGGTGATGGCTACACCTTC.

This rearrangement joins TRBV5-1 to TRBJ2-3; TRBD2 matches 14 bases. CDR3 length: 16 amino acids. Germline V gene data show CDR1 as SGHRS and CDR2 as YFSETQ. Trimming took 4 bases from V and 4 from J; bases not matched to a gene: 5. CDR3 in amino acids: CASSPGLAGASDTQYF. CDR3 nucleotide sequence: TGCGCCAGCAGCCCGGGACTAGCGGGAGCCTCAGATACGCAGTATTTT.

The gene calls are TRBV2 and TRBJ1-1; D is undetermined. Trimming pared 3 bases from V and 4 bases from J, leaving 9 bases between. The CDR3 contains 13 residues. Germline CDR1 is SNHLY and CDR2 is FYNNEI. DNA for the CDR3: TGTGCCAGCAGTGAGATAGGTGGCACTGAAGCTTTCTTT. Amino acid sequence: CASSEIGGTEAFF. The full variable domain, completed using reference TRBV2 and TRBJ1-1, is EPEVTQTPSHQVTQMGQEVILRCVPISNHLYFYWYRQILGQKVEFLVSFYNNEISEKSEIFDDQFSVERPDGSNFTLKIRSTKLEDSAMYFCASSEIGGTEAFFGQGTRLTVV.

CDR3 DNA sequence: TGCAGCGTTTCTCGAGCGAACACCGGGGAGCTGTTTTTT. As protein: CSVSRANTGELFF. The chain uses TRBV29-1 and TRBJ2-2; D is unresolved. CDR3 length: 13 residues. V lost 5 bases and J lost 0, with 7 bases in between. In germline, CDR1 is SQVTM, CDR2 ANQGSEA.

The rearrangement joins TRBV4-2 to TRBJ1-3, with D unclear. CDR3 length equals 13 residues. Germline-derived CDR1 and CDR2 are LGHNA and YNFKEQ. Trimming shortened V by 0 bases and J by 1 base, and 1 base separated the two germline ends. The CDR3 coding sequence is TGTGCCAGCAGCCAAGAATCTGGAAACACCATATATTTT. It translates to CASSQESGNTIYF.